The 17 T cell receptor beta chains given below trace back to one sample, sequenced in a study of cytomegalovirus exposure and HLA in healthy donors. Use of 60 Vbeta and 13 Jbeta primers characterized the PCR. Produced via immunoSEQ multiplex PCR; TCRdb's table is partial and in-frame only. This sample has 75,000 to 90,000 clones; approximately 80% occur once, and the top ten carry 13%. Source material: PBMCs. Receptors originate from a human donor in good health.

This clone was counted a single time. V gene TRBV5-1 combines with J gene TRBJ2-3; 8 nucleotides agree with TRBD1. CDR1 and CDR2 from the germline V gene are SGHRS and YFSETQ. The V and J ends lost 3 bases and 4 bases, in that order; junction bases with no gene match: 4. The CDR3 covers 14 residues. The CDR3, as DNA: TGCGCCAGCAGCTGGACAGGGTCAGCAGATACGCAGTATTTT. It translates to CASSWTGSADTQYF.

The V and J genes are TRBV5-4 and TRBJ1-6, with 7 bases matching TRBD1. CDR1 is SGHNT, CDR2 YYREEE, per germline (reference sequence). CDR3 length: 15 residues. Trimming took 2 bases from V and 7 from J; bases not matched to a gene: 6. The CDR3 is CASSFDDRVNSPLHF. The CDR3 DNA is TGTGCCAGCAGCTTCGATGACAGGGTGAATTCACCCCTCCACTTT.

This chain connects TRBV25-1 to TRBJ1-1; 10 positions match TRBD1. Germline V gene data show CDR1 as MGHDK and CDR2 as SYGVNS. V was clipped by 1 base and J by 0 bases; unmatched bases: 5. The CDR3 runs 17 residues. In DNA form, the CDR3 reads TGTGCCAGCAGTGAATGGACAGGGGGAGGGGTGAACACTGAAGCTTTCTTT. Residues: CASSEWTGGGVNTEAFF.

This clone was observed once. The CDR3 protein is CASGTGQETQYF. CDR3 coding DNA: TGTGCCAGCGGGACAGGACAAGAGACCCAGTACTTC. The rearrangement joins TRBV18 to TRBJ2-5, with 8 bases matching TRBD1. V lost 8 bases to trimming and J lost 2 bases; unmatched junction nucleotides: 1. This CDR3 spans 12 amino acids. Germline loops: CDR1 KGHSH, CDR2 LQKENI.

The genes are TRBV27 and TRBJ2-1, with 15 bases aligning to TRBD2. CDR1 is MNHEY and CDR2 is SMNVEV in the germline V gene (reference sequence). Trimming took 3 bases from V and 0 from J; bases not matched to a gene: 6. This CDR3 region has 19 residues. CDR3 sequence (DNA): TGTGCCAGCAGTTTCCCTGGACTAGCGGGGGGGGTCTCCTACAATGAGCAGTTCTTC. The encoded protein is CASSFPGLAGGVSYNEQFF.

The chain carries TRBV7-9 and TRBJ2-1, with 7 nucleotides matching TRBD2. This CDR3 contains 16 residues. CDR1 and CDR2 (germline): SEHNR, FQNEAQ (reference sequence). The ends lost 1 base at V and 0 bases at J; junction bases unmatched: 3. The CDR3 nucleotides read TGTGCCAGCAGCTTAGGCGGGGGATTCTCCTACAATGAGCAGTTCTTC. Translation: CASSLGGGFSYNEQFF.

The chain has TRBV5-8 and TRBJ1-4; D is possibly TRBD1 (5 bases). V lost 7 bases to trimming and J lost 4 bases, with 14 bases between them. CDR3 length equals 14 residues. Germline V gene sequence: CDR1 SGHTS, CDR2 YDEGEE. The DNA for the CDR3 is TGTGCCAGCGGCTGGGGCCGAGATAATGAAAAACTGTTTTTT. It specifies CASGWGRDNEKLFF.

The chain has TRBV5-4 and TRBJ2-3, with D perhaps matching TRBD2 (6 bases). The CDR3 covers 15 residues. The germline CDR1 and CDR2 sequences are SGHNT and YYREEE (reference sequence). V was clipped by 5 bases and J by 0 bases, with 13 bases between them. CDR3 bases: TGTGCCAGCAGACTAAGCGGGCGGAGCACAGATACGCAGTATTTT. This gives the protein CASRLSGRSTDTQYF.

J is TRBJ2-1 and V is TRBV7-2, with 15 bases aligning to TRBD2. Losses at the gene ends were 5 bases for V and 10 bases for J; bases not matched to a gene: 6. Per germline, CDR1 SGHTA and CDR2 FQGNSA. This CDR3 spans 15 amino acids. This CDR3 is CASSPGLAGGREQFF. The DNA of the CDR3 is TGTGCCAGCAGCCCGGGACTAGCGGGGGGTAGGGAGCAGTTCTTC.

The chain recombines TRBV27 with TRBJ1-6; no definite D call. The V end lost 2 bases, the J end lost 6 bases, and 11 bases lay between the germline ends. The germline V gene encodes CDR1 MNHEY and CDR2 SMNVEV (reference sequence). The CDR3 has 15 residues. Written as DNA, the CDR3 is TGTGCCAGCAGTTTAAGCGGCAGGCGTAATTCACCCCTCCACTTT. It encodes CASSLSGRRNSPLHF.

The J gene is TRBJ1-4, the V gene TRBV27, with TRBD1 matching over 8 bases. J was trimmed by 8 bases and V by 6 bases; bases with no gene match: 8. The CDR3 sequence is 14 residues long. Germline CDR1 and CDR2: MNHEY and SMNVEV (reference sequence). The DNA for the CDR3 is TGTGCCAGCAGAAGACAGGGGTGGAAAGAAAAACTGTTTTTT. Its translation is CASRRQGWKEKLFF. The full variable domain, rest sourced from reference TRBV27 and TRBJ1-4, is EAQVTQNPRYLITVTGKKLTVTCSQNMNHEYMSWYRQDPGLGLRQIYYSMNVEVTDKGDVPEGYKVSRKEKRNFPLILESPSPNQTSLYFCASRRQGWKEKLFFGSGTQLSVL.

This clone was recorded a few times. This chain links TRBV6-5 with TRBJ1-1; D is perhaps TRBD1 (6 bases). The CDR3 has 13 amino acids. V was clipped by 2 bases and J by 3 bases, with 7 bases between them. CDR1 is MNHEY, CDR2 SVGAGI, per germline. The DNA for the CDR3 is TGTGCCAGCAGTTACGCAGGGGACACTGAAGCTTTCTTT. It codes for CASSYAGDTEAFF.

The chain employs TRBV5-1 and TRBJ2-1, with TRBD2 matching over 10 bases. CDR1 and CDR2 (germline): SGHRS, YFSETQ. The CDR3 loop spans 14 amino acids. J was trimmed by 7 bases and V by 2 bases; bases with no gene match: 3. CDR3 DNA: TGCGCCAGCAGCTTTAGCGGGGGGATGAATGAGCAGTTCTTC. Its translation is CASSFSGGMNEQFF. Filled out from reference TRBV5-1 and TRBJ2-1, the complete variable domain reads KAGVTQTPRYLIKTRGQQVTLSCSPISGHRSVSWYQQTPGQGLQFLFEYFSETQRNKGNFPGRFSGRQFSNSRSEMNVSTLELGDSALYLCASSFSGGMNEQFFGPGTRLTVL.

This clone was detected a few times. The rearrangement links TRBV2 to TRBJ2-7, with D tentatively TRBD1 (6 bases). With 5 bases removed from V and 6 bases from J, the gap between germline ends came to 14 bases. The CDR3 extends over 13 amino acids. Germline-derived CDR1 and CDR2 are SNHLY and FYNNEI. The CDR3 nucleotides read TGTGCCAGCAGTCAGGGGCAGTTATCCGAGCAGTACTTC. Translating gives CASSQGQLSEQYF.

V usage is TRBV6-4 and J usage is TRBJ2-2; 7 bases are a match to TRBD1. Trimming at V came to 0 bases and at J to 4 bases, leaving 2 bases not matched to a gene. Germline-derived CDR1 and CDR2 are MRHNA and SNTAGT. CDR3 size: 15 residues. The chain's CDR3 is CASSDSPGGTGELFF. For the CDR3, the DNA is TGTGCCAGCAGTGACTCGCCAGGGGGCACCGGGGAGCTGTTTTTT.

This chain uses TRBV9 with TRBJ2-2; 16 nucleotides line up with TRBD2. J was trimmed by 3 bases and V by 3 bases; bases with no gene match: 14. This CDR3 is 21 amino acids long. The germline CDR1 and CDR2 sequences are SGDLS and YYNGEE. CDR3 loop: CASSDTRTGLAGGPDTGELFF. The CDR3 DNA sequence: TGTGCCAGCAGCGACACCCGAACGGGACTAGCGGGGGGGCCGGACACCGGGGAGCTGTTTTTT.

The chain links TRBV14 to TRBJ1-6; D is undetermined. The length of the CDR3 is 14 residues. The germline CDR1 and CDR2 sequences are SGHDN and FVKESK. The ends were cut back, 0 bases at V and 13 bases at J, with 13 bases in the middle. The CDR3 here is CASSQDLGRDPLHF. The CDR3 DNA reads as TGTGCCAGCAGCCAAGATCTTGGCCGGGATCCCCTCCACTTT.